This T cell receptor (beta chain) stems from a study of T cells after yellow fever vaccination. On the study more broadly: The SMART-Seq v4 Ultra Low Input method served to prepare the low-cell-number fractions.

5'RACE template switching added a universal primer site and UMIs to TCR cDNA. MiXCR, run by TCRdb on the 5' RACE reads, gives a single entry per CDR3 protein. The sample has some 340,000 distinct CDR3 sequences, 4.1% seen once. This clonotype has more than one count but fewer than ten. Its antigen is as yet unknown. Germline-derived CDR1 and CDR2 are LNHNV and YYDKDF (reference sequence). The CDR3 sequence is 14 residues long. With 3 bases removed from V and 7 bases from J, the gap between germline ends came to 10 bases. The study, taken as a whole, reports: Clones from primary vaccination mostly reappeared after the booster (about 97% CD4, about 88% CD8). When the response was secondary, it was weaker but reached its peak faster, day 5 versus 15.

Source: PBMCs, taken 5 days after the yellow fever booster vaccination. This chain links TRBV15 with TRBJ1-6; tentative D call: TRBD1 (5 bases). This receptor was obtained from a man aged 18 to 29 who received the YFV17D yellow fever vaccine. CDR3 residues: CATSSRVGNSPLHF. The CDR3 DNA follows: TGTGCCACCAGCAGCAGGGTCGGGAATTCACCCCTCCACTTT. The full variable domain, rest sourced from reference TRBV15 and TRBJ1-6, is DAMVIQNPRYQVTQFGKPVTLSCSQTLNHNVMYWYQQKSSQAPKLLFHYYDKDFNNEADTPDNFQSRRPNTSFCFLDIRSPGLGDTAMYLCATSSRVGNSPLHFGNGTRLTVT.